These T cell receptor beta chains were read from a single sample in a study of CD8 T cells in ankylosing spondylitis. TCRdb reprocessed the 5' RACE reads with MiXCR, giving one entry per CDR3 protein. The table includes around 250,000 distinct CDR3 sequences, around 10% detected once. The sequenced sample consisted of blood, either unsorted or a sorted T cell fraction (not recorded which). The receptors here all came from a male donor with ankylosing spondylitis or in good health (not recorded which). Each CDR3 is given with its conserved first and last residue. D genes are given only for firm matches. A row's size may be missing; if present it is once, few, many or a size class.

clone size	J gene	V gene	D gene	CDR3 protein	CDR3 DNA
.	TRBJ1-4	TRBV2	.	CATRQDYNEKLFF	TGTGCCACCAGACAGGATTACAACGAAAAACTGTTTTTT
few	TRBJ2-5	TRBV14	.	CASSQGVLRKETQYF	TGTGCCAGCAGCCAAGGAGTTTTGAGAAAAGAGACCCAGTACTTC
many	TRBJ2-3	TRBV5-1	TRBD2	CASSLGGLAYTDTQYF	TGCGCCAGCAGCTTGGGGGGACTAGCGTACACAGATACGCAGTATTTT
.	TRBJ2-2	TRBV7-9	.	CASSLGPTVRELFF	TGTGCCAGCAGCTTAGGACCGACGGTTCGGGAGCTGTTTTTT
many	TRBJ1-1	TRBV5-5	.	CASSLAINTEAFF	TGTGCCAGCAGCTTGGCCATTAACACTGAAGCTTTCTTT
many	TRBJ2-5	TRBV12-3/TRBV12-4	TRBD1	CASSSGQGEETQYF	TGTGCCAGCAGCTCGGGACAGGGAGAAGAGACCCAGTACTTC
few	TRBJ2-2	TRBV12-3/TRBV12-4	.	CASSFFRGGSGELFF	TGTGCCAGCAGTTTTTTCAGGGGTGGTTCCGGGGAGCTGTTTTTT
many	TRBJ2-3	TRBV5-1	TRBD1	CASSSAGGPTDTQYF	TGCGCCAGCAGCTCAGCAGGGGGTCCCACAGATACGCAGTATTTT
.	TRBJ1-2	TRBV19	.	CASSQAAPLDGYTF	TGTGCCAGTAGTCAGGCAGCCCCGTTGGATGGCTACACCTTC
.	TRBJ2-3	TRBV14	.	CASSQAPDTQYF	TGTGCCAGCAGCCAAGCCCCAGATACGCAGTATTTT
many	TRBJ2-2	TRBV12-3/TRBV12-4	.	CASRSDAGELFF	TGTGCCAGCAGATCAGACGCCGGGGAGCTGTTTTTT
.	TRBJ1-2	TRBV5-1	.	CASRPDGNYGYTF	TGCGCCAGCAGACCGGACGGAAACTATGGCTACACCTTC
.	TRBJ1-2	TRBV4-1	.	CASSQEIVRVGYTF	TGCGCCAGCAGCCAAGAGATAGTTAGGGTGGGCTACACCTTC
few	TRBJ2-2	TRBV6-6	.	CAPPPSRRLTGELFF	TGTGCCCCCCCCCCCAGCCGTCGGTTGACCGGGGAGCTGTTTTTT
.	TRBJ1-4	TRBV7-2	.	CASSHPTGQLFF	TGTGCCAGCAGCCACCCTACGGGACAACTGTTTTTT
.	TRBJ2-7	TRBV2	.	CASRQENYEQYF	TGTGCCAGCAGGCAGGAAAACTACGAGCAGTACTTC
many	TRBJ1-5	TRBV21-1	.	CASSKVPQPQHF	TGTGCCAGCAGCAAAGTCCCTCAGCCCCAGCATTTT
many	TRBJ1-2	TRBV20-1	.	CSARDWAGDGYTF	TGCAGTGCTAGAGATTGGGCAGGGGATGGCTACACCTTC
many	TRBJ1-5	TRBV6-5	.	CASSSSGGSNQPQHF	TGTGCCAGCAGTTCCTCCGGGGGGAGCAATCAGCCCCAGCATTTT
many	TRBJ2-7	TRBV27	TRBD1	CASSGTGVSYEQYF	TGTGCCAGCAGCGGGACAGGGGTCTCCTACGAGCAGTACTTC
.	TRBJ2-7	TRBV6-1	.	CASSEAGTDYEQYF	TGTGCCAGCAGTGAAGCCGGGACTGACTACGAGCAGTACTTC
.	TRBJ2-1	TRBV28	.	CASIEGLGEVNEQFF	TGTGCCAGCATCGAGGGTCTCGGGGAGGTTAATGAGCAGTTCTTC
few	TRBJ2-5	TRBV27	.	CASSLSKGRGVYETQYF	TGTGCCAGCAGTTTATCGAAGGGCAGGGGAGTTTATGAGACCCAGTACTTC
many	TRBJ2-7	TRBV5-1	.	CASSLAPGVNYEQYF	TGCGCCAGCAGCTTGGCGCCCGGGGTTAATTACGAGCAGTACTTC
few	TRBJ2-3	TRBV16	TRBD2	CASSPRTSGTSTDTQYF	TGTGCCAGCAGCCCCAGGACTAGCGGGACTAGCACAGATACGCAGTATTTT
few	TRBJ2-5	TRBV24-1	TRBD2	CATSDAGGPQETQYF	TGTGCCACCAGTGATGCGGGGGGTCCCCAAGAGACCCAGTACTTC
many	TRBJ2-5	TRBV5-1	.	CASSLFWSLGGRETQYF	TGCGCCAGCAGCCTATTTTGGTCCTTGGGGGGCCGAGAGACCCAGTACTTC
.	TRBJ2-7	TRBV20-1	.	CSARLRDYEQYF	TGCAGTGCTAGACTGAGGGACTACGAGCAGTACTTC
.	TRBJ1-1	TRBV9	.	CASSPIGWNTEAFF	TGTGCCAGCAGCCCGATTGGTTGGAACACTGAAGCTTTCTTT
many	TRBJ2-7	TRBV5-1	.	CASSSRWGESEQYF	TGCGCCAGCAGCTCGAGGTGGGGGGAGAGCGAGCAGTACTTC
many	TRBJ1-1	TRBV20-1	.	CSARASTGVGEAFF	TGCAGTGCTAGAGCCTCGACAGGAGTCGGAGAAGCTTTCTTT
many	TRBJ2-3	TRBV5-1	.	CASSPNGGLRNTDTQYF	TGCGCCAGCAGCCCTAATGGGGGACTCAGAAACACAGATACGCAGTATTTT
many	TRBJ1-5	TRBV20-1	.	CSASMKGYSNQPQHF	TGCAGTGCTAGTATGAAGGGGTATAGCAATCAGCCCCAGCATTTT
many	TRBJ2-5	TRBV7-8	.	CASSLRAGRETQYF	TGTGCCAGCAGCTTAAGGGCGGGACGAGAGACCCAGTACTTC
.	TRBJ1-1	TRBV9	.	CASSPWEAEAFF	TGTGCCAGCAGCCCTTGGGAAGCTGAAGCTTTCTTT
many	TRBJ2-2	TRBV5-1	.	CASSLQGRDTGELFF	TGCGCCAGCAGCTTGCAGGGGAGGGACACCGGGGAGCTGTTTTTT
.	TRBJ2-7	TRBV14	.	CASSHRRGLEGEQYF	TGTGCCAGCAGCCACAGACGGGGATTAGAGGGGGAGCAGTACTTC
.	TRBJ1-1	TRBV5-4	.	CASRVQGGNTEAFF	TGTGCCAGCAGGGTTCAAGGGGGGAACACTGAAGCTTTCTTT
many	TRBJ2-7	TRBV5-1	TRBD2	CASSLGTSGFHSYEQYF	TGCGCCAGCAGCTTGGGGACTAGCGGGTTCCACTCCTACGAGCAGTACTTC
once	TRBJ2-1	TRBV25-1	.	CASSSIGTPSYNEQFF	TGTGCCAGCAGTTCCATCGGGACTCCTTCTTACAATGAGCAGTTCTTC
many	TRBJ2-1	TRBV5-5	.	CASIGLGFDNEQFF	TGTGCCAGCATCGGACTGGGGTTCGACAATGAGCAGTTCTTC
.	TRBJ2-2	TRBV5-1	TRBD2	CASRLAGNTGQLFF	TGCGCCAGCAGGCTAGCGGGCAACACCGGGCAGCTGTTTTTT
.	TRBJ2-1	TRBV27	TRBD2	CASSLGRVGRYNEQFF	TGTGCCAGCAGCCTAGGGAGGGTCGGGCGCTACAATGAGCAGTTCTTC
many	TRBJ2-1	TRBV20-1	TRBD1	CSATDRVIYNEQFF	TGCAGTGCCACGGACAGGGTCATCTACAATGAGCAGTTCTTC
many	TRBJ2-7	TRBV3-1	TRBD1	CASSQTRGTEQYF	TGTGCCAGCAGCCAAACCAGGGGGACCGAGCAGTACTTC
.	TRBJ1-5	TRBV29-1	TRBD1	CSVTQGDSNQPQHF	TGCAGCGTTACACAGGGGGATAGCAATCAGCCCCAGCATTTT
many	TRBJ2-3	TRBV7-2	.	CASSLGGFRPDTQYF	TGTGCCAGCAGCTTAGGGGGGTTTCGACCAGATACGCAGTATTTT
few	TRBJ1-1	TRBV7-3	.	CASSLRQRTEAFF	TGTGCCAGCAGCTTAAGGCAACGCACTGAAGCTTTCTTT
many	TRBJ2-5	TRBV5-1	.	CASSMGHRYQETQYF	TGCGCCAGCAGCATGGGACACCGGTACCAAGAGACCCAGTACTTC
.	TRBJ2-1	TRBV7-9	.	CASNQGGAYNEQFF	TGTGCCAGCAACCAGGGGGGGGCCTACAATGAGCAGTTCTTC
.	TRBJ1-2	TRBV7-9	TRBD1	CASSFGQGAYGYTF	TGTGCCAGCAGCTTCGGACAGGGTGCCTATGGCTACACCTTC
few	TRBJ2-3	TRBV7-3	TRBD2	CASSSPGTSHSKADTQYF	TGTGCCAGCAGCTCCCCCGGGACTAGCCACAGCAAAGCAGATACGCAGTATTTT
many	TRBJ2-1	TRBV3-1	TRBD2	CASSQVVSSSGGAYNEQFF	TGTGCCAGCAGCCAAGTTGTATCGTCTAGCGGGGGGGCCTACAATGAGCAGTTCTTC
.	TRBJ1-2	TRBV20-1	.	CSARYRFGGYTF	TGCAGTGCTAGATATCGCTTCGGTGGCTACACCTTC
many	TRBJ2-7	TRBV21-1	.	CASSKASGRWSEQYF	TGTGCCAGCTCAAAGGCTAGCGGGAGATGGTCCGAGCAGTACTTC